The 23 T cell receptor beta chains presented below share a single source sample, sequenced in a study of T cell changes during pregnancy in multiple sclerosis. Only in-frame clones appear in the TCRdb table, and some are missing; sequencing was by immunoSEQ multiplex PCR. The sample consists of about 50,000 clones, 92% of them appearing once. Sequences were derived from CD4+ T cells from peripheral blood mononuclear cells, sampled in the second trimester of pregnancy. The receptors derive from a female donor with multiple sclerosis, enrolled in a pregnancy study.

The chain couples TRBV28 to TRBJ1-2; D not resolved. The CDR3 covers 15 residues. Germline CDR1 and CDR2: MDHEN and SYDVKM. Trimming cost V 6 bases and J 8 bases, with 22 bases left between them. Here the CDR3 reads CASSRAPTSGSGYTF. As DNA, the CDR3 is TGTGCCAGCAGCCGGGCACCGACCTCGGGGTCCGGCTACACCTTC.

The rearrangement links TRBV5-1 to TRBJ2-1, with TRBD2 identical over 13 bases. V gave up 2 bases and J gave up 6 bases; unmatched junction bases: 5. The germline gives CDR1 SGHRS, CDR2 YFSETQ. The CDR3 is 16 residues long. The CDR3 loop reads CASSFTSGGAGNEQFF. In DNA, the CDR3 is TGCGCCAGCAGCTTCACTAGCGGGGGGGCCGGCAATGAGCAGTTCTTC.

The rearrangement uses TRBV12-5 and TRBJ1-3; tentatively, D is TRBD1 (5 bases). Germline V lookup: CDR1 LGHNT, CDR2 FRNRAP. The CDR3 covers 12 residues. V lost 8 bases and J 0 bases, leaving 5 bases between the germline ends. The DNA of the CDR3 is TGTGCTAGTAGGGGCTCTGGAAACACCATATATTTT. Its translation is CASRGSGNTIYF.

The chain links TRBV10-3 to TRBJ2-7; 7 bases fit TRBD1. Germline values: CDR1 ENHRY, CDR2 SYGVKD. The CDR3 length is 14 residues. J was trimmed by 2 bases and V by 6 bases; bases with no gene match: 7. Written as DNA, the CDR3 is TGTGCCATCAGAGGGGGCGCGGTAACCTACGAGCAGTACTTC. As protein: CAIRGGAVTYEQYF.

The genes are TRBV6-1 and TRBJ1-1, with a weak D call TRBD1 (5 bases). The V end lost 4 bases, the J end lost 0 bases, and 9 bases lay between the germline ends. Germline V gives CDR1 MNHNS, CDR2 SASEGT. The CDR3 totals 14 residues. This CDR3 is CASSGYRLNTEAFF. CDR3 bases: TGTGCCAGCAGTGGTTACAGGTTGAACACTGAAGCTTTCTTT.

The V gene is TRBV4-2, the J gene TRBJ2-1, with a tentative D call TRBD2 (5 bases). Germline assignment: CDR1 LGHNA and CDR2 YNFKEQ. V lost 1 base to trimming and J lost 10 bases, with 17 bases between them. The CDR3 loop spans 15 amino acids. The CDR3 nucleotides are TGTGCCAGCAGCCAAGTAGGCGCTGGTAGCGTCGAGCAGTTCTTC. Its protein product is CASSQVGAGSVEQFF.

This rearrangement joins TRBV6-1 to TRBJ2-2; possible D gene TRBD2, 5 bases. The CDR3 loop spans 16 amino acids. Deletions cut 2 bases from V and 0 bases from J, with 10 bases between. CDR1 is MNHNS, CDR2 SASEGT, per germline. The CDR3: CASSEFWRANTGELFF. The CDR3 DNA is TGTGCCAGCAGTGAATTTTGGCGGGCGAACACCGGGGAGCTGTTTTTT.

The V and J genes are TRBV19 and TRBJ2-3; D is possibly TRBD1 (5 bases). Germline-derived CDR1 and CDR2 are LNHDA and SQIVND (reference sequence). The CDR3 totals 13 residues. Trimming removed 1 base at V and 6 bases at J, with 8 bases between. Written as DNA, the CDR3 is TGTGCCAGTAGTATAGGTTCAGGGGATACGCAGTATTTT. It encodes CASSIGSGDTQYF.

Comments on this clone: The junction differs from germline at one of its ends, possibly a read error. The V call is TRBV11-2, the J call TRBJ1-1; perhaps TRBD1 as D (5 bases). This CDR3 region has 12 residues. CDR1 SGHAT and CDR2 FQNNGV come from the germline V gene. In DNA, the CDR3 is TGTGCCAGCAGCTTAGTTGGGACTGGAGCTTTCTTT. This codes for CASSLVGTGAFF.

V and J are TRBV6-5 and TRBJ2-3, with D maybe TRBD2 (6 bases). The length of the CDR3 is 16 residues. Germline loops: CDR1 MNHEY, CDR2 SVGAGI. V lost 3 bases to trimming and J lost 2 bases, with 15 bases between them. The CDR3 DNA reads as TGTGCCAGCAGTTATCGTGGCGGGGCATACACAGATACGCAGTATTTT. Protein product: CASSYRGGAYTDTQYF.

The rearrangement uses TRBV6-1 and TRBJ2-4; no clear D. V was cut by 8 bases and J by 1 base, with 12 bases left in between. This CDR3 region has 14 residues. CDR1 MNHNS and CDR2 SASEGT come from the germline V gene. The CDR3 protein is CASQAGLAKNIQYF. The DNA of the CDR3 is TGTGCCAGCCAAGCAGGTCTGGCCAAAAACATTCAGTACTTC.

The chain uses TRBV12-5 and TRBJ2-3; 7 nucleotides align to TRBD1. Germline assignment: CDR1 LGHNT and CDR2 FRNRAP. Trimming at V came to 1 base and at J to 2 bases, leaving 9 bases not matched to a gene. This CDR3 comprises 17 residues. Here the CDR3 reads CASGLDTGALSTDTQYF. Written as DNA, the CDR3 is TGTGCTAGTGGTTTGGACACAGGGGCCCTATCCACAGATACGCAGTATTTT.

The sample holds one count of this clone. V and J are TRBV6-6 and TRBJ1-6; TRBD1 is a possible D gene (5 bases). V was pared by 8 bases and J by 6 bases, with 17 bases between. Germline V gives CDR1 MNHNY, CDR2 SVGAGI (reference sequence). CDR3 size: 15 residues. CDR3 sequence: CASALGGVGNSPLHF. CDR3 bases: TGTGCCAGCGCCCTGGGGGGGGTTGGTAATTCACCCCTCCACTTT.

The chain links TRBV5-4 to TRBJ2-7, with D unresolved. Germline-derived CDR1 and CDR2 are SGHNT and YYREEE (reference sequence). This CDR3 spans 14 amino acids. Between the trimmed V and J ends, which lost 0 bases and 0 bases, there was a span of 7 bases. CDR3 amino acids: CASSLDGSSYEQYF. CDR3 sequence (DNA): TGTGCCAGCAGCTTGGACGGGTCCTCCTACGAGCAGTACTTC.

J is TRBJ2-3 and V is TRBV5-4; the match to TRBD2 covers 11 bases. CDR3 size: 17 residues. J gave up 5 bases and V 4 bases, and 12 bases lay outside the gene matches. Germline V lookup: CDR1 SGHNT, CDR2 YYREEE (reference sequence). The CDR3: CASSPEFTSGGGDTQYF. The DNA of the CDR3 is TGTGCCAGCAGCCCGGAGTTCACTAGCGGGGGTGGAGATACGCAGTATTTT. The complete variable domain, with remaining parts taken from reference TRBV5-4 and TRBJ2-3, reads ETGVTQSPTHLIKTRGQQVTLRCSSQSGHNTVSWYQQALGQGPQFIFQYYREEENGRGNFPPRFSGLQFPNYSSELNVNALELDDSALYLCASSPEFTSGGGDTQYFGPGTRLTVL.

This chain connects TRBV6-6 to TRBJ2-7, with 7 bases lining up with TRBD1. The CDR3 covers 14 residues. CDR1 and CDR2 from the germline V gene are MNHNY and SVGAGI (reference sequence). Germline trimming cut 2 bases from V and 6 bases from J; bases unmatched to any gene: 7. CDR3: CASSYEGQVGEQYF. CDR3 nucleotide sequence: TGTGCCAGCAGTTACGAAGGACAGGTGGGCGAGCAGTACTTC.

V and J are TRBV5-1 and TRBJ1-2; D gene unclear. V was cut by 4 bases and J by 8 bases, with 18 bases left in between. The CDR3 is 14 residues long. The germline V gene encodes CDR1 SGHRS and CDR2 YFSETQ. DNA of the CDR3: TGCGCCAGCAGCCCAGGTTCGGGGATTAGGGGCTACACCTTC. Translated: CASSPGSGIRGYTF.

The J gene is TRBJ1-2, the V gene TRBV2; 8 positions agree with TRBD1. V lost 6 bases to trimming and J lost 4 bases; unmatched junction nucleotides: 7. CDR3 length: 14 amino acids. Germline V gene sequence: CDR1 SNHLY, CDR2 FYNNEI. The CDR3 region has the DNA TGTGCCAGCAGATGGACAGGGAGTTTCTATGGCTACACCTTC. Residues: CASRWTGSFYGYTF. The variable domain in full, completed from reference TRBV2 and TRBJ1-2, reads EPEVTQTPSHQVTQMGQEVILRCVPISNHLYFYWYRQILGQKVEFLVSFYNNEISEKSEIFDDQFSVERPDGSNFTLKIRSTKLEDSAMYFCASRWTGSFYGYTFGSGTRLTVV.

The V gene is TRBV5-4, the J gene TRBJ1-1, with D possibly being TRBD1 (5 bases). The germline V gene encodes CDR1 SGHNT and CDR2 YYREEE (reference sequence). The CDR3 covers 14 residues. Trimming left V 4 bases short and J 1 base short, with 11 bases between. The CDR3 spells CASSRRGENTEAFF. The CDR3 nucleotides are TGTGCCAGCAGCAGGAGGGGAGAGAACACTGAAGCTTTCTTT.

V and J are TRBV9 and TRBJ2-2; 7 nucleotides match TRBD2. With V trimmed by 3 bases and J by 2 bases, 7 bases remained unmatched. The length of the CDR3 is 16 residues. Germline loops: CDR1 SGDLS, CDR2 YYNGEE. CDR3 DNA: TGTGCCAGCAGCGCCCGGGACTACGCTAACACCGGGGAGCTGTTTTTT. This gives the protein CASSARDYANTGELFF.

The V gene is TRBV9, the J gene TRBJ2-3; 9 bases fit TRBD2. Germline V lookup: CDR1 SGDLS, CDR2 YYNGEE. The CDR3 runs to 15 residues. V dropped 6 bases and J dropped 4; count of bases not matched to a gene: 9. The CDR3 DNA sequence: TGTGCCAGCACCCTGAGCGGGGGGCTGCCAGATACGCAGTATTTT. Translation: CASTLSGGLPDTQYF.

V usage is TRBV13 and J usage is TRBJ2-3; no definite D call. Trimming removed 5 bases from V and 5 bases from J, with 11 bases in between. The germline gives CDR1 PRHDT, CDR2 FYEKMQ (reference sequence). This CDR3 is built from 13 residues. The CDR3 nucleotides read TGTGCCAGCAGCCTAAAAACAGTAGATACGCAGTATTTT. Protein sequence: CASSLKTVDTQYF.

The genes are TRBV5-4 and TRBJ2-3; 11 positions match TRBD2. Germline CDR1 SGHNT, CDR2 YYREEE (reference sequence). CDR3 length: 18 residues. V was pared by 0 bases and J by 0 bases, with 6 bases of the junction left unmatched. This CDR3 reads CASSLAGLAGGSTDTQYF. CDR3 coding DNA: TGTGCCAGCAGCTTGGCGGGGTTAGCGGGGGGGAGCACAGATACGCAGTATTTT.